This T cell receptor beta chain stems from a study of blood T cell repertoires in COVID-19. The wider study: From T cells, B-cell-depleted T cells, or PBMCs came the material, which was cDNA or gDNA.

As originally analysed: Reference gene primers were amplified, and this amplification served to estimate nucleated cell counts. The table came from immunoSEQ multiplex PCR; TCRdb's copy has only in-frame clones and leaves some out. That table furnishes V, J and clone size, whereas the DNA furnished D and trimming. The data hold some 93,000 clones, with 65% to 90% observed a single time. V dropped 4 bases and J dropped 0 bases, with 5 bases sitting between them. The CDR3 contains 12 residues. Germline V gene data show CDR1 as SGHRS and CDR2 as YFSETQ. This receptor was obtained from a man aged 60 to 75 with acute or convalescent COVID-19. The chain employs TRBV5-1 and TRBJ2-7; D unresolved. The sequencing sample was made of peripheral blood. CDR3 amino acids: CASSRYSYEQYF. The CDR3, as DNA: TGCGCCAGCAGCCGGTACTCCTACGAGCAGTACTTC.